The rows below give T cell receptor beta chains drawn from one sample of a study of cytomegalovirus exposure and HLA in healthy donors. Sequencing used immunoSEQ multiplex PCR; TCRdb keeps in-frame clones, though not all of them. The sample consists of around 150,000 clones, 89% of them appearing once. Sequencing used PBMCs. These receptors were taken from a young man in good health and CMV-seropositive. The CDR3 runs from the conserved cysteine through the conserved F or W.

CDR3 protein: CASSRTSLDTQYF; J gene: TRBJ2-3; V gene: TRBV6-5
CDR3 protein: CASSLTDSSYEQYF; J gene: TRBJ2-7; V gene: TRBV7-3
CDR3 protein: CASSKPRGLLVSGELFF; J gene: TRBJ2-2; V gene: TRBV4-1
CDR3 protein: CASSPGQVTDTQYF; J gene: TRBJ2-3; V gene: TRBV5-1
CDR3 protein: CAISGTGDTGELFF; J gene: TRBJ2-2; V gene: TRBV10-3
CDR3 protein: CATRGRGPRQPQHF; J gene: TRBJ1-5; V gene: TRBV10-3
CDR3 protein: CASSQTGTPNEQYF; J gene: TRBJ2-7; V gene: TRBV4-2
CDR3 protein: CASSLAVDEQFF; J gene: TRBJ2-1; V gene: TRBV18
CDR3 protein: CASSQGGEEPQHF; J gene: TRBJ1-5; V gene: TRBV4-1
CDR3 protein: CASSQEGRGPSGNEQFF; J gene: TRBJ2-1; V gene: TRBV4-1
CDR3 protein: CASSINPGTGSTGYTF; J gene: TRBJ1-2; V gene: TRBV19
CDR3 protein: CASRDTGIAKNIQYF; J gene: TRBJ2-4; V gene: TRBV6-5
CDR3 protein: CASSFGGSVGNQPQHF; J gene: TRBJ1-5; V gene: TRBV5-6
CDR3 protein: CASSYWFGTAVRTSTGELFF; J gene: TRBJ2-2; V gene: TRBV5-1
CDR3 protein: CASSLAGLSYNEQFF; J gene: TRBJ2-1; V gene: TRBV5-1
CDR3 protein: CASRLAGSDEQFF; J gene: TRBJ2-1; V gene: TRBV19
CDR3 protein: CASSDISLAGGSSTDTQYF; J gene: TRBJ2-3; V gene: TRBV6-4
CDR3 protein: CAWSGEGPSTDTQYF; J gene: TRBJ2-3; V gene: TRBV30
CDR3 protein: CASSIGKRTGYGYTF; J gene: TRBJ1-2; V gene: TRBV19
CDR3 protein: CASRGTTGTQYEQYF; J gene: TRBJ2-7; V gene: TRBV6-6
CDR3 protein: CSVEVNRGQPQHF; J gene: TRBJ1-5; V gene: TRBV29-1
CDR3 protein: CASTTQGRAYEQYF; J gene: TRBJ2-7; V gene: TRBV2
CDR3 protein: CASSGIAGESYEQYF; J gene: TRBJ2-7; V gene: TRBV6-1
CDR3 protein: CASSIRRQGGLETQYF; J gene: TRBJ2-5; V gene: TRBV28
CDR3 protein: CASSQLDRNYGYTF; J gene: TRBJ1-2; V gene: TRBV4-2
CDR3 protein: CASSYSRQGGEAFF; J gene: TRBJ1-1; V gene: TRBV6-5
CDR3 protein: CASSYREGPDTQYF; J gene: TRBJ2-3; V gene: TRBV6-5
CDR3 protein: CASSAGQNYEQYF; J gene: TRBJ2-7; V gene: TRBV19
CDR3 protein: CASSQVAPSSAHYNEQFF; J gene: TRBJ2-1; V gene: TRBV4-1
CDR3 protein: CASSPTGNYGYTF; J gene: TRBJ1-2; V gene: TRBV6-1
CDR3 protein: CASSLETGSTNEQFF; J gene: TRBJ2-1; V gene: TRBV5-5
CDR3 protein: CSVAGQGTHRGSYEQYF; J gene: TRBJ2-7; V gene: TRBV29-1
CDR3 protein: CATSRDDGGPYEQYF; J gene: TRBJ2-7; V gene: TRBV15
CDR3 protein: CASSPGTVGYEQYF; J gene: TRBJ2-7; V gene: TRBV5-4
CDR3 protein: CARSLIRGGQPQHF; J gene: TRBJ1-5; V gene: TRBV7-5
CDR3 protein: CASSVGLAGDTQYF; J gene: TRBJ2-3; V gene: TRBV11-2
CDR3 protein: CASRLTGNTEAFF; J gene: TRBJ1-1; V gene: TRBV6-5
CDR3 protein: CASRGAVRGLAEAFF; J gene: TRBJ1-1; V gene: TRBV27
CDR3 protein: CAISEMADGKLFF; J gene: TRBJ1-4; V gene: TRBV10-3
CDR3 protein: CASSQVSGRAFETQYF; J gene: TRBJ2-5; V gene: TRBV4-1
CDR3 protein: CASSPTSERTQYF; J gene: TRBJ2-3; V gene: TRBV6-5
CDR3 protein: CASRLTSSGNTIYF; J gene: TRBJ1-3; V gene: TRBV27
CDR3 protein: CASSVYTGSYEQYF; J gene: TRBJ2-7; V gene: TRBV7-8
CDR3 protein: CASSEFYGTDYEQYF; J gene: TRBJ2-7; V gene: TRBV2
CDR3 protein: CASSEPLADTIEQYF; J gene: TRBJ2-7; V gene: TRBV2
CDR3 protein: CASSLEVDNVIEQYF; J gene: TRBJ2-7; V gene: TRBV11-2
CDR3 protein: CAWSVPISSVTRLRYGYTF; J gene: TRBJ1-2; V gene: TRBV30
CDR3 protein: CASSLGRNPAGELFF; J gene: TRBJ2-2; V gene: TRBV7-2
CDR3 protein: CASSGGLAGGETQYF; J gene: TRBJ2-5; V gene: TRBV5-4
CDR3 protein: CAWSAGQGRAFF; J gene: TRBJ1-1; V gene: TRBV30
CDR3 protein: CASSVVPGLAVVSDTQYF; J gene: TRBJ2-3; V gene: TRBV6-1